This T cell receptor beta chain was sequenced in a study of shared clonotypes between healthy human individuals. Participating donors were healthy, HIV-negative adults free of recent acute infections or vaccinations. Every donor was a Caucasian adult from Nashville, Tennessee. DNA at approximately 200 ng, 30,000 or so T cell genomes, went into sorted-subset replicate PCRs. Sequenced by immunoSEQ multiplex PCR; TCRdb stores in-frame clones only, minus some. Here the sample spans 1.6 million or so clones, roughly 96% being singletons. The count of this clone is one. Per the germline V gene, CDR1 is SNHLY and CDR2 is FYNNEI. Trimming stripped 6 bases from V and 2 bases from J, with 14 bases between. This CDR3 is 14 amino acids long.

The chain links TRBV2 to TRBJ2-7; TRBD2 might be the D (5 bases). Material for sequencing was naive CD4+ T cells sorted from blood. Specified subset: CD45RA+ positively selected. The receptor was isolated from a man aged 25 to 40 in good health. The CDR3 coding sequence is TGTGCCAGCAGACGGGGTCACCCCACCTACGAGCAGTACTTC. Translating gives CASRRGHPTYEQYF.